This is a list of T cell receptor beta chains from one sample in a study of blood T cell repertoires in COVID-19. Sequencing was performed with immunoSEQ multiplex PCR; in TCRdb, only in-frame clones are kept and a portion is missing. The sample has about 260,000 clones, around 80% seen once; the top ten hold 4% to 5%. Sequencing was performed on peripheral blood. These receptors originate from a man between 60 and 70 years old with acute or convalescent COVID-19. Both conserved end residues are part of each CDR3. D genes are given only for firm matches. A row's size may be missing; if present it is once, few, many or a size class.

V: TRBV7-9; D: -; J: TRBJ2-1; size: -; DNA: TGTGCCAGCAGCCCGGGCCCCCCCGGGGGTAATGAGCAGTTCTTC; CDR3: CASSPGPPGGNEQFF
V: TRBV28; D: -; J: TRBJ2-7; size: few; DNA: TGTGCCAGCAGCTTAGTCGGTCCCTACGAGCAGTACTTC; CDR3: CASSLVGPYEQYF
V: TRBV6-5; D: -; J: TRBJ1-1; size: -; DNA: TGTGCCAGCAGTTACCGCCCAGGGGCCGCTGAAGCTTTCTTT; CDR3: CASSYRPGAAEAFF
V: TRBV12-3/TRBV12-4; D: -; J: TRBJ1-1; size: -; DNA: TGTGCCAGCAGTCAATTACAGGGTTCTGAAGCTTTCTTT; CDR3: CASSQLQGSEAFF
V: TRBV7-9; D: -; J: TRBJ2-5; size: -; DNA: TGTGCCAGCAGCTCCGCATCAGGAACCCCCCCGGACTTC; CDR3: CASSSASGTPPDF
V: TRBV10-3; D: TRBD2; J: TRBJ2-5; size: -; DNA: TGTGCCATCAAAGCGGGAGGAGGTGAGACCCAGTACTTC; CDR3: CAIKAGGGETQYF
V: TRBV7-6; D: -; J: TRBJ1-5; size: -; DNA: TGTGCCAGCAGCGCCGGACAGAGATATAGCAATCAGCCCCAGCATTTT; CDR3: CASSAGQRYSNQPQHF
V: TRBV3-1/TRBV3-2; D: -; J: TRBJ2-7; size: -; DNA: TGTGCCAGCAGCGGATGGGGGGACTCCGCCGGGGAGCAGTACTTC; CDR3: CASSGWGDSAGEQYF
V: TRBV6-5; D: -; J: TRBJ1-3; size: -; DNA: TGTGCCAGCCCTTCGGGGATATCTGGAAACACCATATATTTT; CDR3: CASPSGISGNTIYF
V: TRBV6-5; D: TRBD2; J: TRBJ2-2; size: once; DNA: TGTGCCAGCAGTTACCGACCGGGAGGGACCGGGGAGCTGTTTTTT; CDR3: CASSYRPGGTGELFF
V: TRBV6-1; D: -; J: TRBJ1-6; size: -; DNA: TGTGCCAGCAGTGAACGGGGAAATTCACCCCTCCACTTT; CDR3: CASSERGNSPLHF
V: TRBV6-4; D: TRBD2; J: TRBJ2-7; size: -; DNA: TGTGCCAGCAGTGATCGGACAGGGAAGACTAGCGGGAGGACCTACGAGCAGTACTTC; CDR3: CASSDRTGKTSGRTYEQYF
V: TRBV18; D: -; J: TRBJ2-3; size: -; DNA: TGTGCCAGCTCACCACCGAAGCCCAGGGGGACTGACACAGATACGCAGTATTTT; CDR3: CASSPPKPRGTDTDTQYF
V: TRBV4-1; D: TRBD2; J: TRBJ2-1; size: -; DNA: TGCGCCAGCAGCCAAGAAATTGTCGGGACTAGCGCGGGCAATGAGCAGTTCTTC; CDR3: CASSQEIVGTSAGNEQFF